This T cell receptor (beta chain) was found in a study of blood T cells in healthy people across ages. With respect to this clonotype: The antigen is unknown.

Overall study findings and caveats: Strong correlation linked observed beta diversity and percent naive T cells.

Sample-barcoded 5' priming and a J-beta primer mix drove a second PCR of 7 to 11 cycles. TCRdb called the 5' RACE reads again in MiXCR, with one record for every CDR3 protein. The table has 750,000 or so distinct CDR3 sequences, roughly 25% seen once. This CDR3 contains 16 residues. V lost 5 bases to trimming and J lost 4 bases, with 19 bases between them. CDR1 is SGHVS and CDR2 is FNYEAQ in the germline V gene. This same sample was also part of a study on T cells of mothers and their children. That source notes: Mothers gave over 8.5 million TCR beta CDR3 reads each, and children 2.5 million to 3 million each.

This receptor was taken from a boy between 10 and 17 years old in good health. This chain connects TRBV7-6 to TRBJ2-3, with D possibly matching TRBD1 (6 bases). The specimen sequenced was blood. This CDR3 reads CASSTDRERPADTQYF. The CDR3, as DNA: TGTGCCAGCAGCACGGACAGAGAGCGGCCCGCAGATACGCAGTATTTT.